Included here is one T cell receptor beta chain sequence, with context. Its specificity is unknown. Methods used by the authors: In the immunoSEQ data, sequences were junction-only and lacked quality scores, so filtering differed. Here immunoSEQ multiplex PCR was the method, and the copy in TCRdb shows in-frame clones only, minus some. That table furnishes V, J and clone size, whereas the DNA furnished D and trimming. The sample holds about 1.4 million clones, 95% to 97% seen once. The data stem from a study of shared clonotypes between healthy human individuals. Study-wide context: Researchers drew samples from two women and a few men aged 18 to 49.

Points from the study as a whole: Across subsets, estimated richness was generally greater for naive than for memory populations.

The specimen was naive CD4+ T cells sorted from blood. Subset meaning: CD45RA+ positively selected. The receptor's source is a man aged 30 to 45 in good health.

The CDR3: CASSRGLAGGQGEQFF. The DNA for the CDR3 is TGTGCCAGCAGCCGAGGACTAGCGGGAGGTCAAGGTGAGCAGTTCTTC. The V and J genes are TRBV7-9 and TRBJ2-1, with TRBD2 matching over 14 bases. J was trimmed by 9 bases and V by 5 bases; bases with no gene match: 9. The germline V gene has CDR1 SEHNR and CDR2 FQNEAQ (reference sequence). The CDR3 totals 16 residues.